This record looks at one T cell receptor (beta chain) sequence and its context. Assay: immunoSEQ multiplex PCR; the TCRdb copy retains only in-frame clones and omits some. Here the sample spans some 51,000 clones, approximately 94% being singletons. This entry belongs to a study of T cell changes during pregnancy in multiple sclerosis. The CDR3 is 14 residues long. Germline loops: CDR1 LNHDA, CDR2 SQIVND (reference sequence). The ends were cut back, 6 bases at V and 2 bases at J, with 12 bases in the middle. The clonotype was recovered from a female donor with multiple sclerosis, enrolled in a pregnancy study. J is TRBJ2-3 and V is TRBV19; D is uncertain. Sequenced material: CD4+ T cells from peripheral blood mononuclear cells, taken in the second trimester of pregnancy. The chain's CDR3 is CASSPGSFTDTQYF. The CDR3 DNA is TGTGCCAGTAGCCCCGGGTCCTTCACAGATACGCAGTATTTT.